The clone carrying this T cell receptor (beta chain) was observed a handful of times. Isolating PBMCs gave at least 6.5 million of these cells per sample. The authors extracted at least 5.5 micrograms of total RNA per sample. A second about 7 to 12 cycle PCR used barcoded and J-beta primers. TCRdb reprocessed the 5' RACE reads via MiXCR and lists one record per CDR3 protein. In the table there are around 900,000 distinct CDR3 sequences, just over 50% of which are singletons. This sample is part of a study of blood T cells in healthy people across ages. CDR1 and CDR2 from the germline V gene are SNHLY and FYNNEI. Trimming removed 7 bases at V and 0 bases at J, with 16 bases between. This CDR3 is 15 amino acids long.

The clonotype was recovered from an older woman in good health. Sequenced sample: blood. This chain joins TRBV2 and TRBJ2-7; D remains unclear. CDR3 loop: CASKSEQLSSYEQYF. CDR3 DNA sequence: TGTGCCAGCAAGTCGGAACAGCTAAGCTCCTACGAGCAGTACTTC.